A single sample is the source of the 19 T cell receptor beta chains below, sequenced in a study of blood T cells in healthy people across ages. It was with a sample-barcoded 5' primer and a J-beta primer mix that a second PCR of roughly 7 to 12 cycles was run. Via MiXCR, TCRdb re-called the 5' RACE reads, giving one row per CDR3 protein. The sample shows some 1.7 million distinct CDR3 sequences, about 30% of them seen only once. The sample was blood. Receptors were obtained from a woman in her 30s in good health.

This clonotype was seen more than once but under ten times. The chain is built from TRBV6-5 and TRBJ1-2, with D perhaps matching TRBD1 (6 bases). Trimming left V 6 bases short and J 5 bases short, with 19 bases between. The CDR3 runs 15 residues. Germline values: CDR1 MNHEY, CDR2 SVGAGI. CDR3 amino acids: CASSPMDRRGYGYTF. As DNA, the CDR3 is TGTGCCAGCAGCCCCATGGACAGAAGAGGTTATGGCTACACCTTC.

This clonotype was recorded a few times. The chain uses TRBV7-2 and TRBJ1-2, with a weak D call TRBD1 (5 bases). The germline CDR1 and CDR2 sequences are SGHTA and FQGNSA. This CDR3 has 14 amino acids. V was pared by 0 bases and J by 7 bases, with 12 bases between. This CDR3 is CASSLAGELGGYTF. In nucleotides, the CDR3 is TGTGCCAGCAGCTTAGCGGGGGAACTGGGTGGCTACACCTTC.

This clonotype was detected ten times or more. The chain links TRBV20-1 to TRBJ2-1; D gene uncertain. From germline, CDR1 is DFQATT and CDR2 SNEGSKA (reference sequence). The V gene lost 1 base and the J gene lost 3 bases, with 13 bases spanning the gap. The CDR3 length is 15 residues. The CDR3 nucleotides are TGCAGTGCTAGAGTAAGTAGCTGGAGCTACAATGAGCAGTTCTTC. Translation gives CSARVSSWSYNEQFF.

The table lists this clonotype with many counts. This chain joins TRBV27 and TRBJ2-7; D may be TRBD1 (5 bases). Looked up from germline, CDR1 is MNHEY and CDR2 is SMNVEV (reference sequence). This CDR3 region has 16 residues. V gave up 5 bases and J gave up 2 bases, with 19 bases separating them. This CDR3 reads CASSPYRSRITYEQYF. The CDR3 DNA is TGTGCCAGCAGTCCGTACAGGAGCCGTATTACCTACGAGCAGTACTTC.

This clonotype is a singleton in its sample. This chain links TRBV5-1 with TRBJ1-1; D gene unclear. Germline CDR1 reads SGHRS; CDR2 reads YFSETQ. The CDR3 totals 13 residues. The germline V and J ends were trimmed by 4 bases and 6 bases, with 13 bases remaining between them. CDR3 in amino acids: CASSRNTDAEAFF. CDR3 nucleotide sequence: TGCGCCAGCAGCCGTAACACGGACGCTGAAGCTTTCTTT.

The chain uses TRBV20-1 and TRBJ2-3; D not resolved. Between the trimmed V and J ends, which lost 2 bases and 4 bases, there was a span of 10 bases. Germline V gene lookup returns CDR1 DFQATT and CDR2 SNEGSKA (reference sequence). This CDR3 has 13 residues. CDR3 DNA sequence: TGCAGTGCTAGATTGGACGGCGCAGATACGCAGTATTTT. It yields the protein CSARLDGADTQYF.

The rearrangement uses TRBV18 and TRBJ2-1; 12 bases agree with TRBD2. Germline V gene sequence: CDR1 KGHSH, CDR2 LQKENI. The junction had 8 bases not matched to a gene; V was cut back by 3 bases and J by 8 bases. The CDR3 is 16 amino acids. DNA of the CDR3: TGTGCCAGCTCACCGCGACTAGCGGGAGAAGAATATGAGCAGTTCTTC. Translating gives CASSPRLAGEEYEQFF.

This clonotype was counted many times. The V gene is TRBV5-1, the J gene TRBJ2-7, with D unclear. V lost 1 base, J lost 5 bases, and 16 bases lay in between. This CDR3 comprises 15 residues. Germline V gene sequence: CDR1 SGHRS, CDR2 YFSETQ. The CDR3 spells CASSLRIVGWDEQYF. The CDR3 DNA follows: TGCGCCAGCAGCTTGAGGATTGTGGGTTGGGACGAGCAGTACTTC.

The sample holds a few counts of this clonotype. The chain has TRBV7-9 and TRBJ2-1; 7 positions agree with TRBD2. The CDR3 has 17 residues. The V segment lost 2 bases and the J segment 0 bases; nucleotides outside the gene matches: 7. Germline values: CDR1 SEHNR, CDR2 FQNEAQ (reference sequence). CDR3 in DNA: TGTGCCAGCAGCTTACTCTGGGAGGGCTCCTCCTACAATGAGCAGTTCTTC. It translates to CASSLLWEGSSYNEQFF.

Points on this clonotype: A single base separates this from a much larger clone, so it may be a read error. The rearrangement uses TRBV4-1 and TRBJ1-2; 8 bases map to TRBD1. The CDR3 sequence is 13 residues long. Germline CDR1 and CDR2: MGHRA and YSYEKL. The CDR3 DNA sequence: TGCGCCGGCAGCCTTGGACAGGGTGAGGGCTACACCTTC. Translation gives CAGSLGQGEGYTF.

This clonotype was seen a few times. The rearrangement links TRBV12-3 or TRBV12-4 to TRBJ1-3, with TRBD1 identical over 7 bases. With V trimmed by 5 bases and J by 5 bases, 12 bases remained unmatched. There are 16 residues in the CDR3. The CDR3 DNA reads TGTGCCAGCAGTACTACTACAACAGGGGAAAGAAACACCATATATTTT. Encoded protein: CASSTTTTGERNTIYF.

This clonotype was found many times. V gene TRBV6-6 combines with J gene TRBJ2-7; TRBD2 matches at 12 bases. V was pared by 5 bases and J by 0 bases, with 14 bases of the junction left unmatched. Germline V gene data show CDR1 as MNHNY and CDR2 as SVGAGI (reference sequence). The CDR3 is 19 residues long. CDR3 coding DNA: TGTGCCAGCAGTCCCGCTAGCGGGGGGGTCCCTAGGAGCTCCTACGAGCAGTACTTC. This translates into CASSPASGGVPRSSYEQYF.

This clonotype was recorded at least ten times. This chain uses TRBV10-3 with TRBJ2-5, with D tentatively TRBD2 (5 bases). Germline loops: CDR1 ENHRY, CDR2 SYGVKD. CDR3 length equals 16 residues. The V gene lost 0 bases and the J gene lost 2 bases, with 13 bases spanning the gap. CDR3 sequence (DNA): TGTGCCATCAGTGAGTCGTCGGGATTCTTGCAAGAGACCCAGTACTTC. Translated: CAISESSGFLQETQYF.

This clonotype was seen only a few times. The genes are TRBV5-5 and TRBJ2-7; 9 positions match TRBD1. This CDR3 is built from 14 residues. The J segment lost 5 bases and the V segment lost 5 bases, leaving 8 bases of the junction unmatched. CDR1 is SGHKS, CDR2 YYEKEE, per germline (reference sequence). CDR3 coding DNA: TGTGCCAGCAGGAGGGGACAGGGATTTAACGAGCAGTACTTC. It codes for CASRRGQGFNEQYF.

The gene calls are TRBV18 and TRBJ2-1; 7 bases map to TRBD1. V dropped 2 bases and J dropped 5; count of bases not matched to a gene: 3. This CDR3 comprises 14 residues. Germline-derived CDR1 and CDR2 are KGHSH and LQKENI. The DNA of the CDR3 is TGTGCCAGCTCACCAGGGGGACAGAACAATGAGCAGTTCTTC. Protein product: CASSPGGQNNEQFF. The complete variable domain, with remaining parts taken from reference TRBV18 and TRBJ2-1, reads NAGVMQNPRHLVRRRGQEARLRCSPMKGHSHVYWYRQLPEEGLKFMVYLQKENIIDESGMPKERFSAEFPKEGPSILRIQQVVRGDSAAYFCASSPGGQNNEQFFGPGTRLTVL.

This chain connects TRBV28 to TRBJ2-1; 7 bases align to TRBD1. Germline V gene sequence: CDR1 MDHEN, CDR2 SYDVKM. V dropped 6 bases and J dropped 0; count of bases not matched to a gene: 11. CDR3 length: 17 amino acids. The DNA of the CDR3 is TGTGCCAGCAGGGGTTCGACAGGGACGAGCTCCTACAATGAGCAGTTCTTC. It is translated as CASRGSTGTSSYNEQFF.

Regarding this clonotype: This could be a read error, since a much larger clone is one nucleotide away. The chain recombines TRBV7-2 with TRBJ2-1, with 7 positions matching TRBD2. CDR3 length: 18 amino acids. CDR1 and CDR2 from the germline V gene are SGHTA and FQGNSA. Trimming took 0 bases from V and 2 from J; bases not matched to a gene: 10. CDR3 in amino acids: CTSSLARGAGETYNEQFF. The CDR3 nucleotides are TGTACCAGCAGCTTAGCCCGAGGGGCGGGAGAGACCTACAATGAGCAGTTCTTC.

This clonotype appeared once. The chain carries TRBV27 and TRBJ2-3; tentative D call: TRBD2 (6 bases). CDR3 size: 14 residues. Germline V gene data show CDR1 as MNHEY and CDR2 as SMNVEV (reference sequence). The V end lost 5 bases, the J end lost 4 bases, and 13 bases lay between the germline ends. The CDR3, as DNA: TGTGCCAGCAGTCGTCCGGGAGCGGCAGATACGCAGTATTTT. It is translated as CASSRPGAADTQYF.

The V gene is TRBV9, the J gene TRBJ1-2; D unclear. Germline V gives CDR1 SGDLS, CDR2 YYNGEE. Between the trimmed V and J ends, which lost 0 bases and 4 bases, there was a span of 13 bases. The CDR3 has 15 residues. In nucleotides, the CDR3 is TGTGCCAGCAGCGTAGCTATTGAGGATTTCTATGGCTACACCTTC. Its translation is CASSVAIEDFYGYTF.